This TCR beta chain was retrieved from a study of radiation and T cells in renal cell carcinoma. Sequencing was performed with immunoSEQ multiplex PCR; in TCRdb, only in-frame clones are kept and a portion is missing. The sample lists roughly 170,000 clones; 88% were seen once. Time point of the sample: blood 4 weeks post-SBRT, at nephrectomy. Treatment of the sample: 15 Gy SBRT to primary tumor, nephrectomy 4 weeks later. Nephrectomy followed 15 Gy stereotactic body radiation by 4 weeks. Germline V lookup: CDR1 SGHKS, CDR2 YYEKEE (reference sequence). CDR3 size: 16 residues. V shed 0 bases and J shed 7 bases, with 16 bases lying between them.

The sequence was obtained from a woman between 45 and 60 years old with renal cell carcinoma. The V gene is TRBV5-5, the J gene TRBJ1-4; D possibly corresponds to TRBD1 (6 bases). This sample comprised blood, obtained from a patient whose treatment included radiotherapy and nephrectomy. The CDR3 reads CASSLDTGRGIEKLFF. The CDR3 DNA sequence: TGTGCCAGCAGCTTGGATACAGGGAGGGGCATTGAAAAACTGTTTTTT.